These 17 T cell receptor beta chains share one sample of origin, sequenced in a study of somatic mutations in cytotoxic T cells in rheumatoid arthritis. TCRdb's table, derived via immunoSEQ multiplex PCR, lists solely in-frame clones and lacks some. The profile covers fewer than 20,000 clones, with more than 60% appearing a single time and 20% to 25% taken by the ten largest. The sequenced sample was CD8+ T cells sorted from blood. The receptors shown here come from a woman aged 55-70 years in good health.

This clone was counted only a few times. The chain has TRBV9 and TRBJ2-2, with D uncertain. V shed 3 bases and J shed 8 bases, with 8 bases lying between them. This CDR3 contains 12 residues. Germline assignment: CDR1 SGDLS and CDR2 YYNGEE. This CDR3 reads CASSARKGELFF. The CDR3 nucleotides read TGTGCCAGCAGCGCCCGAAAGGGGGAGCTGTTTTTT.

V usage is TRBV2 and J usage is TRBJ1-5; D might be TRBD1 (6 bases). The germline V gene has CDR1 SNHLY and CDR2 FYNNEI. This CDR3 has 13 amino acids. Trimming took off 7 bases at V and 6 bases at J, with 13 bases between the two ends. The CDR3 loop reads CASMGRGRQPQHF. The CDR3 bases are TGTGCCAGCATGGGACGGGGGCGTCAGCCCCAGCATTTT.

CDR3: CASSLATGASNQPQHF. The CDR3 DNA sequence: TGTGCCAGCAGCTTAGCGACAGGAGCTAGCAATCAGCCCCAGCATTTT. The chain uses TRBV7-8 and TRBJ1-5; D may be TRBD1 (6 bases). Trimming took 0 bases from V and 0 from J, leaving 9 bases between them. This CDR3 region has 16 residues. Per germline, CDR1 SGHVS and CDR2 FQNEAQ.

This clone was counted once. V is TRBV2 and J is TRBJ1-1; D is uncertain. Germline CDR1 SNHLY, CDR2 FYNNEI. Trimming stripped 8 bases from V and 4 bases from J, with 14 bases between. The CDR3 is made up of 13 amino acids. CDR3 amino acids: CASARRFGTEAFF. CDR3 DNA: TGTGCCAGCGCCCGACGTTTTGGCACTGAAGCTTTCTTT.

The chain links TRBV6-4 to TRBJ1-2; TRBD1 aligns across 10 bases. The CDR3 runs to 14 residues. V trimming: 4 bases; J trimming: 6 bases; junction bases outside the gene matches: 5. Germline-derived CDR1 and CDR2 are MRHNA and SNTAGT. CDR3 bases: TGTGCCAGCAGTGGGGGACAGGGGATGGATGGCTACACCTTC. Amino acids: CASSGGQGMDGYTF.

The rearrangement joins TRBV19 to TRBJ2-7, with a weak D call TRBD1 (6 bases). The V gene's germline CDR1 is LNHDA and CDR2 SQIVND (reference sequence). The ends were cut back, 0 bases at V and 3 bases at J, with 12 bases in the middle. CDR3 size: 15 residues. The CDR3 bases are TGTGCCAGTAGTATAGATGGGGGCAGAATCTACGAGCAGTACTTC. This sequence encodes CASSIDGGRIYEQYF.

This clone was seen only once. The chain joins TRBV12-5 to TRBJ2-3; 7 positions agree with TRBD2. Germline V gene data show CDR1 as LGHNT and CDR2 as FRNRAP. V lost 9 bases and J lost 0; bases outside the gene matches: 12. The CDR3 length is 16 residues. The DNA of the CDR3 is TGTGCTAGCGCCCCGACCCGCGGGGGAAGCACAGATACGCAGTATTTT. Its protein is CASAPTRGGSTDTQYF.

This sequence joins TRBV6-4 and TRBJ2-2, with D tentatively TRBD1 or TRBD2 (5 bases each). V shed 5 bases and J shed 4 bases, with 11 bases lying between them. This CDR3 contains 14 residues. CDR1 is MRHNA and CDR2 is SNTAGT in the germline V gene. DNA for the CDR3: TGTGCCAGCAGTTCAGATGGGGGCACCGGGGAGCTGTTTTTT. Amino acid sequence: CASSSDGGTGELFF.

The chain carries TRBV2 and TRBJ1-3; D unresolved. This CDR3 has 16 amino acids. Trimming removed 1 base from V and 5 bases from J, with 15 bases in between. Germline lookup yields CDR1 SNHLY and CDR2 FYNNEI. Here the CDR3 DNA reads TGTGCCAGCAGTGAAGGGCTCGCCCGGACCCGAAACACCATATATTTT. Protein: CASSEGLARTRNTIYF.

This chain uses TRBV2 with TRBJ1-1, with D possibly being TRBD1 (5 bases). The CDR3 has 16 amino acids. Germline values: CDR1 SNHLY, CDR2 FYNNEI. Trimming took 3 bases from V and 1 from J, leaving 15 bases between them. The CDR3 is CASSEGPPGPNTEAFF. The CDR3 DNA reads as TGTGCCAGCAGTGAGGGACCCCCGGGGCCGAACACTGAAGCTTTCTTT.

This chain links TRBV5-6 with TRBJ2-1; D possibly corresponds to TRBD1 (5 bases). Germline loops: CDR1 SGHDT, CDR2 YYEEEE. V was clipped by 4 bases and J by 6 bases, with 8 bases between them. The CDR3 is 12 residues long. The CDR3, as DNA: TGTGCCAGCAGCATGACAGCCAATGAGCAGTTCTTC. This encodes CASSMTANEQFF.

The gene calls are TRBV27 and TRBJ1-1; D is perhaps TRBD1 (5 bases). Germline lookup yields CDR1 MNHEY and CDR2 SMNVEV (reference sequence). Trimming took 4 bases from V and 1 from J, leaving 16 bases between them. The CDR3 spans 16 residues. This CDR3 reads CASSSSPYTGNTEAFF. Written as DNA, the CDR3 is TGTGCCAGCAGTTCCTCCCCTTATACAGGGAACACTGAAGCTTTCTTT.

This clone appeared once. The J gene is TRBJ2-1, the V gene TRBV6-5; D gene unclear. Trimming took off 6 bases at V and 4 bases at J, with 10 bases between the two ends. Per germline, CDR1 MNHEY and CDR2 SVGAGI. This CDR3 has 13 residues. The CDR3 DNA reads TGTGCCAGCAGGGGAATTAGATACAATGAGCAGTTCTTC. This sequence encodes CASRGIRYNEQFF.

This chain connects TRBV27 to TRBJ1-1; 8 bases align to TRBD1. Germline V lookup: CDR1 MNHEY, CDR2 SMNVEV (reference sequence). The CDR3 has 15 amino acids. The ends lost 5 bases at V and 3 bases at J; junction bases unmatched: 8. The CDR3 DNA reads as TGTGCCAGCAGTCTGACAGGGGCGACAGACACTGAAGCTTTCTTT. The encoded protein is CASSLTGATDTEAFF.

The CDR3 protein is CASSFGNNEQFF. CDR3 nucleotides: TGTGCCAGCAGCTTCGGGAACAATGAGCAGTTCTTC. The V gene is TRBV5-5, the J gene TRBJ2-1, with D perhaps TRBD2 (5 bases). The CDR3 loop spans 12 amino acids. CDR1 and CDR2 (germline): SGHKS, YYEKEE (reference sequence). The V gene lost 2 bases and the J gene lost 5 bases, with 5 bases spanning the gap.

The genes are TRBV9 and TRBJ2-1, with D perhaps TRBD2 (6 bases). The CDR3 covers 16 residues. With 2 bases removed from V and 6 bases from J, the gap between germline ends came to 18 bases. Germline-derived CDR1 and CDR2 are SGDLS and YYNGEE. The CDR3 sequence: CASSVYGTLQSNEQFF. The CDR3 DNA is TGTGCCAGCAGCGTCTACGGGACTCTCCAATCCAATGAGCAGTTCTTC.

This chain connects TRBV7-6 to TRBJ1-3, with TRBD1 matching 8 bases. CDR1 is SGHVS and CDR2 is FNYEAQ in the germline V gene. The CDR3 extends over 15 amino acids. The ends lost 5 bases at V and 4 bases at J; junction bases unmatched: 7. CDR3: CASSNPGGAGNTIYF. CDR3 in DNA: TGTGCCAGCAGCAATCCAGGGGGCGCGGGAAACACCATATATTTT.